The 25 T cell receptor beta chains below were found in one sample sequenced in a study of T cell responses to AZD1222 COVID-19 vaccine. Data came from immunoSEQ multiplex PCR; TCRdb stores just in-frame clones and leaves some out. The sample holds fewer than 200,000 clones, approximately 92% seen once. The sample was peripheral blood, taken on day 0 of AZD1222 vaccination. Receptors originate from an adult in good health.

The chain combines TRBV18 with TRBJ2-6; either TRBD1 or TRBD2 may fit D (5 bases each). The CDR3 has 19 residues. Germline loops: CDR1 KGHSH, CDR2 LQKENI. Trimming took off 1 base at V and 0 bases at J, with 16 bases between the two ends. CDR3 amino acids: CASSPLPGTDLSGANVLTF. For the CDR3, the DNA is TGTGCCAGCTCACCACTTCCCGGGACGGATCTCTCTGGGGCCAACGTCCTGACTTTC.

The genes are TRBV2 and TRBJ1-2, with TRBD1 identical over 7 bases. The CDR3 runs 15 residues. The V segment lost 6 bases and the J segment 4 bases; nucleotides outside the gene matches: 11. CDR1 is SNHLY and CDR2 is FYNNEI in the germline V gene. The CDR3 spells CASSESGTEAYGYTF. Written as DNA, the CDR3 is TGTGCCAGCAGCGAATCCGGGACAGAAGCCTATGGCTACACCTTC.

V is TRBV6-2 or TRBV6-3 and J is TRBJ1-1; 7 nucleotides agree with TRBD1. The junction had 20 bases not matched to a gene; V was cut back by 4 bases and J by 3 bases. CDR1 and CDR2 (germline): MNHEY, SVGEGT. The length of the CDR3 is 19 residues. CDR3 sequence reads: CASSSLPTGWLIADTEAFF. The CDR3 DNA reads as TGTGCCAGCAGTTCCCTACCGACAGGGTGGTTGATTGCGGACACTGAAGCTTTCTTT.

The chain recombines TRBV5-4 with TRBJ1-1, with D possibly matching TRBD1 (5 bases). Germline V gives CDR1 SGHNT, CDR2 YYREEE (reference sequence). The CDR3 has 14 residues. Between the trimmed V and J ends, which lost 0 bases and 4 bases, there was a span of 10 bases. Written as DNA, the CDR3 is TGTGCCAGCAGCTTGGCCAGGGAACCCACTGAAGCTTTCTTT. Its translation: CASSLAREPTEAFF.

The DNA for the CDR3 is TGTGCCAGCTCACTGGCAGAAAGCTACGAGCAGTACGTC. The encoded protein is CASSLAESYEQYV. The V call is TRBV18, the J call TRBJ2-7; D is undetermined. The germline V and J ends were trimmed by 4 bases and 3 bases, with 10 bases remaining between them. The CDR3 consists of 13 residues. Germline CDR1 reads KGHSH; CDR2 reads LQKENI.

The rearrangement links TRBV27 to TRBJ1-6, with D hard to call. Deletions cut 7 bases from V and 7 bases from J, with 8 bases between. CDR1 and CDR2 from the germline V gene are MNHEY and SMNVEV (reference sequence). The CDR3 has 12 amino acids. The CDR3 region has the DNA TGTGCCAGCAAACTTCTAAATTCACCCCTCCACTTT. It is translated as CASKLLNSPLHF.

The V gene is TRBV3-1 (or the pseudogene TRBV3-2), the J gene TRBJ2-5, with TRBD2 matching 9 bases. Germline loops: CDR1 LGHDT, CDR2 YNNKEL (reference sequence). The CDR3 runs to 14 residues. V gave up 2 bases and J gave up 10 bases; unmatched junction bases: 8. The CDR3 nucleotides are TGTGCCAGCAGCCAACAAGCGGCTAGCGGGGACCAGTACTTC. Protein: CASSQQAASGDQYF.

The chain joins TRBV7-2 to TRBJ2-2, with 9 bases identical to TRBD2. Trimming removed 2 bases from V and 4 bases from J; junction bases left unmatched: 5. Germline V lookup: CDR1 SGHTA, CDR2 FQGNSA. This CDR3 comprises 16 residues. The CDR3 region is CASSLRRGGATGELFF. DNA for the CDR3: TGTGCCAGCAGCTTAAGACGCGGGGGGGCCACCGGGGAGCTGTTTTTT.

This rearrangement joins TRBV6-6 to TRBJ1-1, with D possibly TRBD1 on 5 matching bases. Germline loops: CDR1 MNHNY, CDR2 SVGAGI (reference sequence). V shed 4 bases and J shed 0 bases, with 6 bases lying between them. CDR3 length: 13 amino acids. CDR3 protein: CASSSGMNTEAFF. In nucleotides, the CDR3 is TGTGCCAGCAGTTCAGGGATGAACACTGAAGCTTTCTTT.

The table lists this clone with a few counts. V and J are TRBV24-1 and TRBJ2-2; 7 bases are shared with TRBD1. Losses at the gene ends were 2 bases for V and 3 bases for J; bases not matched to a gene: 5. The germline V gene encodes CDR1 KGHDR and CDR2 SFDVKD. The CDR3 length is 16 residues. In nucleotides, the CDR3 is TGTGCCACCAGTGATTCAGGGGGATTTGACACCGGGGAGCTGTTTTTT. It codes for CATSDSGGFDTGELFF.

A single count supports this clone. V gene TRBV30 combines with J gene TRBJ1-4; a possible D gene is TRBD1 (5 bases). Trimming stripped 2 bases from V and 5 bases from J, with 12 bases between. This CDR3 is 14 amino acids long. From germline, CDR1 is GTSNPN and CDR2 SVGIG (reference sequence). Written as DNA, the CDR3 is TGTGCCTGGAGTATTACAGGAGGGAATGAAAAACTGTTTTTT. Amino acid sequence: CAWSITGGNEKLFF.

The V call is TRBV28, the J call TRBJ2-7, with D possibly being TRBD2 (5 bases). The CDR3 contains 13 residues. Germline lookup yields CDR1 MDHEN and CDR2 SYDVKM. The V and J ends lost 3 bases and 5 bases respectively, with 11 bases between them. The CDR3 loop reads CASSLDFQNEQYV. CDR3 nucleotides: TGTGCCAGCAGTTTGGACTTTCAAAACGAGCAGTACGTC.

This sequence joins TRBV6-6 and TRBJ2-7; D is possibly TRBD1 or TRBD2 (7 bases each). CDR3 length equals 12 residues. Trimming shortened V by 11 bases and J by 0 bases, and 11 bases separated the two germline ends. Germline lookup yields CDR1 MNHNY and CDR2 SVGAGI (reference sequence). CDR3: CASRGGSYEQYF. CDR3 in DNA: TGTGCCTCCAGGGGGGGCTCCTACGAGCAGTACTTC.

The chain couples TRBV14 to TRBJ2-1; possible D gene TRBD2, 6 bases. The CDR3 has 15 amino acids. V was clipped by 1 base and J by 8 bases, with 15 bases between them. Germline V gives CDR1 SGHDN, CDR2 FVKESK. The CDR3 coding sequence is TGTGCCAGCAGCCAAGTCAGGAGTCGGGAGTATGAGCAGTTCTTC. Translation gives CASSQVRSREYEQFF.

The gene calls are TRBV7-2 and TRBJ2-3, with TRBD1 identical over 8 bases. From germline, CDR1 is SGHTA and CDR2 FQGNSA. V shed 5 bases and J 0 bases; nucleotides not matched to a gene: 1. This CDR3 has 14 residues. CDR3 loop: CASSRTGSTDTQYF. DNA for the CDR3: TGTGCCAGCAGCCGGACAGGGAGCACAGATACGCAGTATTTT.

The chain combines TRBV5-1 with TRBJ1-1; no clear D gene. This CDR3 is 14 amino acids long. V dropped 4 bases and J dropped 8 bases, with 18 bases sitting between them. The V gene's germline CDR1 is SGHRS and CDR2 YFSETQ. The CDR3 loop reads CASSPVEGVLEAFF. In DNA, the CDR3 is TGCGCCAGCAGCCCGGTTGAGGGAGTTTTGGAAGCTTTCTTT. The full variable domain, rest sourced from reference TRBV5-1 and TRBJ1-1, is KAGVTQTPRYLIKTRGQQVTLSCSPISGHRSVSWYQQTPGQGLQFLFEYFSETQRNKGNFPGRFSGRQFSNSRSEMNVSTLELGDSALYLCASSPVEGVLEAFFGQGTRLTVV.

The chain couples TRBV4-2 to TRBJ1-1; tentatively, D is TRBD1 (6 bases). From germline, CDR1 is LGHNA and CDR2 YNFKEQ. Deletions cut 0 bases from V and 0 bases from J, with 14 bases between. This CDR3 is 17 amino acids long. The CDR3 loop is CASSQDSRTAMNTEAFF. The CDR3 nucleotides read TGTGCCAGCAGCCAAGATTCAAGGACAGCAATGAACACTGAAGCTTTCTTT.

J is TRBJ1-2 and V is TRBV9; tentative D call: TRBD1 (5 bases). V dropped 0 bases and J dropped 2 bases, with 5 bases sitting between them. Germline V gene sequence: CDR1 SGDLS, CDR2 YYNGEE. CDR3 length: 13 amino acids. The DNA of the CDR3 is TGTGCCAGCAGCGTAGGGGGGAACTATGGCTACACCTTC. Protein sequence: CASSVGGNYGYTF.

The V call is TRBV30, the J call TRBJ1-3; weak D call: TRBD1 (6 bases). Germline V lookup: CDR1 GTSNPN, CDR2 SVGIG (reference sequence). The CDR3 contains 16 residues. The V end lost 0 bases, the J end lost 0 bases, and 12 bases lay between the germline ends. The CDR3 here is CAWSVTGSFSGNTIYF. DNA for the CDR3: TGTGCCTGGAGTGTAACAGGGTCCTTCTCTGGAAACACCATATATTTT.

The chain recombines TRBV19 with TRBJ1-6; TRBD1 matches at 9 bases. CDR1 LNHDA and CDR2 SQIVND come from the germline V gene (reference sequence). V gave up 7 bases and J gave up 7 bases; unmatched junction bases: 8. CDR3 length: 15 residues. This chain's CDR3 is CASTLGTGLNSPLHF. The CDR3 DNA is TGTGCCAGTACCCTCGGGACAGGGCTCAATTCACCCCTCCACTTT.

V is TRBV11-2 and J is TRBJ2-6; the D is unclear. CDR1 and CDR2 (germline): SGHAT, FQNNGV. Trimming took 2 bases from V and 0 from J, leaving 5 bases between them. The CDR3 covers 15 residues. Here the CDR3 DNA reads TGTGCCAGCAGCTTAAGGAACTCTGGGGCCAACGTCCTGACTTTC. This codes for CASSLRNSGANVLTF.

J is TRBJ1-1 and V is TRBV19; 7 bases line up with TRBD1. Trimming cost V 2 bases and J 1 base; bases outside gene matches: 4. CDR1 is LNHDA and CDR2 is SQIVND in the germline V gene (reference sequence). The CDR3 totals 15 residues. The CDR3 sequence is CASSIRGTANTEAFF. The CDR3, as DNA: TGTGCCAGTAGTATACGGGGGACAGCGAACACTGAAGCTTTCTTT.

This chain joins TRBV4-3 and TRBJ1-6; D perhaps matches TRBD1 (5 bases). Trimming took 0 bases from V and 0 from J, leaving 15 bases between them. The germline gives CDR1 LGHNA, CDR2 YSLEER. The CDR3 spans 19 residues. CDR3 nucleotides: TGCGCCAGCAGCCAAGATTGGTACGGGACTACCTCCTATAATTCACCCCTCCACTTT. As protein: CASSQDWYGTTSYNSPLHF.

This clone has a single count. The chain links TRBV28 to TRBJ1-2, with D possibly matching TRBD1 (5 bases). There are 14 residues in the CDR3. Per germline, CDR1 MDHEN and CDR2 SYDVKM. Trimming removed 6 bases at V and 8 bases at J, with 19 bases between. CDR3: CASSPGGTSGGYTF. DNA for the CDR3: TGTGCCAGCAGCCCGGGGGGAACAAGCGGAGGCTACACCTTC.

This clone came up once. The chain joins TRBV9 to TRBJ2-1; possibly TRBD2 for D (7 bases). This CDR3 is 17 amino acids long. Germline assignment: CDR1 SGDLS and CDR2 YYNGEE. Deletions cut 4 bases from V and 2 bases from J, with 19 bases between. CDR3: CASSIQDGGAPYNEQFF. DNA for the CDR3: TGTGCCAGCAGCATCCAGGATGGGGGGGCCCCCTACAATGAGCAGTTCTTC.